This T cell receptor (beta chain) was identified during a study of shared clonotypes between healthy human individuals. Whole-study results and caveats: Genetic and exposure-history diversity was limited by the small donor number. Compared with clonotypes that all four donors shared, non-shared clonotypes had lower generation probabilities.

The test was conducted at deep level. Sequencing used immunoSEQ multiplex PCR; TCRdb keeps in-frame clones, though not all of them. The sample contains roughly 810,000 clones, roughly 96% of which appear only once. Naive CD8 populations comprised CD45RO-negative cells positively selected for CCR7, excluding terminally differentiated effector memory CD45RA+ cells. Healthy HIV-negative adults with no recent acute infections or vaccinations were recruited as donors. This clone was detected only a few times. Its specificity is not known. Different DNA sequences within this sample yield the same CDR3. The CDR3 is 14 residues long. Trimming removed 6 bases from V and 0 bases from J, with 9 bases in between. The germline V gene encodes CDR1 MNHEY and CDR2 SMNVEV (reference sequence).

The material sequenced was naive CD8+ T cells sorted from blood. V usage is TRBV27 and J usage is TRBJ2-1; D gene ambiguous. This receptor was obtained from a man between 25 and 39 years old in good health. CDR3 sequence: CASSLQSSYNEQFF. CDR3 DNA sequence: TGTGCCAGCAGCCTACAGAGCTCCTACAATGAGCAGTTCTTC.